What follows is one T cell receptor (beta chain) and its context. Antigen specificity is unknown. This record comes from a study of T cell responses to AZD1222 COVID-19 vaccine. Measured with immunoSEQ multiplex PCR; TCRdb has only the in-frame clones, and not every one. The sample comprises approximately 150,000 clones, under 95% of which are singletons, and around 1.8% rests with the top ten. The study, taken as a whole, reports: Of the AZD1222 recipients, only five to seven were seropositive at baseline. Most donors were white British, females outnumbered males, and clonal diversity was possibly underestimated. Rises in breadth and depth of Spike-specific TCRs came after two AZD1222 doses. Spike as a whole was targeted by vaccine-associated CD4 TCRs, dominant at 160-218 and 743-854.

Trimming took 4 bases from V and 0 from J, leaving 6 bases between them. Germline assignment: CDR1 KGHSH and CDR2 LQKENI. The CDR3 covers 14 residues. The chain is built from TRBV18 and TRBJ1-4, with D uncertain. The sample in question was peripheral blood, obtained 28 days after the second AZD1222 dose. This receptor was obtained from an adult who received the AZD1222 COVID-19 vaccine. The CDR3 loop is CASSQGTTNEKLFF. The DNA for the CDR3 is TGTGCCAGCTCACAAGGCACAACTAATGAAAAACTGTTTTTT.